This entry lists 25 T cell receptor beta chains sequenced from one sample in a study of CD8+CD57+ T cells in acquired aplastic anemia (dated by TCRdb to between 2018 and 2020). The sample was run on an Illumina HiSeq 2000. Profiling of TCR beta VDJ combinations and CDR3 sequences used genomic DNA as the template. TCRdb's own reprocessing of the public reads used fastp at Q25 and MiXCR and kept productive beta chains. One record per CDR3 amino acid sequence lists the most common genes and DNA. The sample table records about 190,000 distinct CDR3 sequences; under 70% of these occur just once. The top ten hold under 60% of the sample. Sequencing used sorted CD4+, CD8+, or CD8+CD57+ T cells (not recorded which) from PBMCs. All receptors come from a human donor with severe aplastic anemia or a healthy control (not recorded which).

The chain employs TRBV28 and TRBJ2-1; 8 bases are shared with TRBD1. CDR3 length equals 16 residues. J gave up 12 bases and V 6 bases, and 19 bases lay outside the gene matches. Germline V gene data show CDR1 as MDHEN and CDR2 as SYDVKM. The CDR3 DNA is TGTGCCAGCAGCTCCGGACAGGGAGGCATCCCTAAGGGGCAGTTCTTC. The encoded protein is CASSSGQGGIPKGQFF.

This clonotype appeared many times. The CDR3 loop is CASSNLAGGNNEQFF. CDR3 nucleotide sequence: TGTGCCAGCAGTAACCTAGCGGGGGGGAACAATGAGCAGTTCTTC. V gene TRBV6-5 combines with J gene TRBJ2-1; TRBD2 matches at 12 bases. J was trimmed by 5 bases and V by 5 bases; bases with no gene match: 4. The CDR3 loop spans 15 amino acids. The germline V gene has CDR1 MNHEY and CDR2 SVGAGI.

This chain connects TRBV12-5 to TRBJ2-3, with D maybe TRBD1 (6 bases). The CDR3 loop spans 15 amino acids. The germline V and J ends were trimmed by 1 base and 2 bases, with 10 bases remaining between them. Looked up from germline, CDR1 is LGHNT and CDR2 is FRNRAP. This chain's CDR3 is CASGLGQVNTDTQYF. DNA of the CDR3: TGTGCTAGTGGTTTGGGACAGGTGAACACAGATACGCAGTATTTT.

V usage is TRBV20-1 and J usage is TRBJ1-4; D is undetermined. CDR1 and CDR2 from the germline V gene are DFQATT and SNEGSKA (reference sequence). CDR3 size: 13 residues. V shed 5 bases and J shed 2 bases, with 9 bases lying between them. In DNA form, the CDR3 reads TGCAGTGCTTACAGTGGGACTAATGAAAAACTGTTTTTT. Residues: CSAYSGTNEKLFF.

The gene calls are TRBV28 and TRBJ2-3, with D possibly being TRBD1 (6 bases). The CDR3 consists of 15 residues. Germline assignment: CDR1 MDHEN and CDR2 SYDVKM. Between the trimmed V and J ends, which lost 3 bases and 2 bases, there was a span of 12 bases. The CDR3 DNA is TGTGCCAGCAGTTTGATGGACAGCCTCACAGATACGCAGTATTTT. Its protein product is CASSLMDSLTDTQYF.

This clonotype occurred a few times. The V gene is TRBV7-2, the J gene TRBJ2-7; D possibly corresponds to TRBD2 (7 bases). Trimming took 11 bases from V and 2 from J, leaving 19 bases between them. This CDR3 spans 14 amino acids. Looked up from germline, CDR1 is SGHTA and CDR2 is FQGNSA. DNA of the CDR3: TGTGCCTCCCTAAAGGGGGGGAGTCCCTACGAGCAGTACTTC. The encoded protein is CASLKGGSPYEQYF.

This clonotype occurred once. The junction differs from germline at one of its ends, possibly a read error. The chain recombines TRBV25-1 with TRBJ2-2, with 9 bases matching TRBD2. The CDR3 totals 15 residues. CDR1 is MGHDK and CDR2 is SYGVNS in the germline V gene. The CDR3 DNA sequence: TGCGCCAGCAGCGGTAGCGGGGGACCCACCGGGGAGCTGTTTTTT. As protein: CASSGSGGPTGELFF.

The chain is built from TRBV25-1 and TRBJ1-2; D is undetermined. The V and J ends lost 2 bases and 4 bases respectively, with 14 bases between them. This CDR3 is 15 amino acids long. From germline, CDR1 is MGHDK and CDR2 SYGVNS. The CDR3, as DNA: TGTGCCAGCAGTGAAGGTGCAACGGGCATCTATGGCTACACCTTC. It is translated as CASSEGATGIYGYTF.

This clonotype was observed a single time. The chain couples TRBV5-1 to TRBJ1-1, with D possibly being TRBD1 (6 bases). From germline, CDR1 is SGHRS and CDR2 YFSETQ. With 5 bases removed from V and 5 bases from J, the gap between germline ends came to 13 bases. The CDR3 has 13 residues. The CDR3 sequence: CASRTTGSTEAFF. The DNA for the CDR3 is TGCGCCAGCAGAACCACAGGGTCAACTGAAGCTTTCTTT.

V is TRBV5-4 and J is TRBJ2-1, with 16 nucleotides matching TRBD2. V lost 6 bases and J lost 6; bases outside the gene matches: 6. In germline, CDR1 is SGHNT, CDR2 YYREEE (reference sequence). This CDR3 has 16 residues. The CDR3: CASNGGTSGGVNEQFF. CDR3 in DNA: TGTGCCAGCAACGGAGGGACTAGCGGGGGGGTCAATGAGCAGTTCTTC. The full variable domain, completed using reference TRBV5-4 and TRBJ2-1, is ETGVTQSPTHLIKTRGQQVTLRCSSQSGHNTVSWYQQALGQGPQFIFQYYREEENGRGNFPPRFSGLQFPNYSSELNVNALELDDSALYLCASNGGTSGGVNEQFFGPGTRLTVL.

The rearrangement uses TRBV9 and TRBJ2-3; unclear D gene. Germline lookup yields CDR1 SGDLS and CDR2 YYNGEE. CDR3 length: 15 amino acids. V lost 0 bases to trimming and J lost 8 bases, with 16 bases between them. Written as DNA, the CDR3 is TGTGCCAGCAGCGTAGTAGGCGGCGAGAGGAGTACGCAGTATTTT. Translation gives CASSVVGGERSTQYF.

Concerning this clonotype itself: A much larger clone sits a single nucleotide away, making a read error possible. The CDR3 DNA reads TGTGCCAGCAGTCCCGAACTAGAGGCCTACGAGCAGTACTTC. Amino acids: CASSPELEAYEQYF. This chain uses TRBV10-3 with TRBJ2-7; D perhaps matches TRBD2 (5 bases). This CDR3 spans 14 amino acids. Germline-derived CDR1 and CDR2 are ENHRY and SYGVKD.

The V and J genes are TRBV6-5 and TRBJ2-5; D uncertain. V gave up 2 bases and J gave up 7 bases, with 11 bases separating them. There are 13 residues in the CDR3. The germline V gene encodes CDR1 MNHEY and CDR2 SVGAGI. CDR3 nucleotide sequence: TGTGCCAGCAGTTACAAGGCTTGGGGGACCCAGTACTTC. Translation: CASSYKAWGTQYF.

Of note for this clonotype: The conserved phenylalanine or tryptophan normally closing the CDR3 is absent here, so this likely arose from a read error. V usage is TRBV15 and J usage is TRBJ1-6, with D hard to call. Germline CDR1 LNHNV, CDR2 YYDKDF (reference sequence). The CDR3 has 15 residues. V was cut by 5 bases and J by 6 bases, with 14 bases left in between. CDR3 nucleotide sequence: TGTGCCACCAGCGGAGCGCGGGAGGGTAATTCACCCCTCCACTAT. Its protein product is CATSGAREGNSPLHY.

The V call is TRBV7-8, the J call TRBJ2-1; D gene uncertain. The CDR3 runs to 13 residues. In germline, CDR1 is SGHVS, CDR2 FQNEAQ. Between the trimmed V and J ends, which lost 1 base and 3 bases, there was a span of 4 bases. In DNA, the CDR3 is TGTGCCAGCAGCTTAGGAATCTACAATGAGCAGTTCTTC. Encoded protein: CASSLGIYNEQFF.

A single count supports this clonotype. One end of the junction is discordant with germline, which a read error may explain. The chain joins TRBV19 to TRBJ1-1; 8 nucleotides agree with TRBD1. CDR3 size: 15 residues. The V gene's germline CDR1 is LNHDA and CDR2 SQIVND (reference sequence). The CDR3: CDSRVGQGSTTEAFF. As DNA, the CDR3 is TGTGACAGTAGGGTTGGACAGGGCTCGACAACTGAAGCTTTCTTT.

V and J are TRBV20-1 and TRBJ2-1; D is ambiguous. The CDR3 is 14 residues long. Trimming removed 1 base from V and 2 bases from J, with 9 bases in between. Germline V CDR1 and CDR2: DFQATT, SNEGSKA (reference sequence). The CDR3 is CSARVIGTYNEQFF. In DNA, the CDR3 is TGCAGTGCTAGAGTTATCGGAACCTACAATGAGCAGTTCTTC.

This chain uses TRBV19 with TRBJ2-7, with 7 bases lining up with TRBD1. The CDR3 is 15 residues long. Germline-derived CDR1 and CDR2 are LNHDA and SQIVND (reference sequence). V lost 4 bases to trimming and J lost 2 bases; unmatched junction nucleotides: 8. The CDR3 sequence: CASSNTKTGPYEQYF. CDR3 nucleotides: TGTGCCAGTAGTAACACGAAGACAGGGCCCTACGAGCAGTACTTC.

This rearrangement joins TRBV7-6 to TRBJ2-1; 7 bases align to TRBD1. This CDR3 contains 16 residues. J gave up 6 bases and V 1 base, and 9 bases lay outside the gene matches. Germline V gives CDR1 SGHVS, CDR2 FNYEAQ. The CDR3 region has the DNA TGTGCCAGCAGCTTAGTAATAGGGGGCGCATCCAATGAGCAGTTCTTC. This gives the protein CASSLVIGGASNEQFF.

This clonotype was seen a few times. The CDR3 sequence is CASSEDSWGEETQYF. In DNA, the CDR3 is TGTGCCAGCAGTGAAGATTCCTGGGGCGAGGAGACCCAGTACTTC. This chain uses TRBV2 with TRBJ2-5, with a weak D call TRBD1 (5 bases). The CDR3 is 15 residues long. The germline CDR1 and CDR2 sequences are SNHLY and FYNNEI. V gave up 1 base and J gave up 5 bases, with 14 bases separating them. The complete variable domain, with remaining parts taken from reference TRBV2 and TRBJ2-5, reads EPEVTQTPSHQVTQMGQEVILRCVPISNHLYFYWYRQILGQKVEFLVSFYNNEISEKSEIFDDQFSVERPDGSNFTLKIRSTKLEDSAMYFCASSEDSWGEETQYFGPGTRLLVL.

The J gene is TRBJ2-3, the V gene TRBV7-3; maybe TRBD1 (5 bases). The V gene's germline CDR1 is SGHTA and CDR2 FQGTGA. The CDR3 length is 16 residues. Trimming shortened V by 1 base and J by 0 bases, and 11 bases separated the two germline ends. This CDR3 is CASSLMQGHSTDTQYF. CDR3 DNA: TGTGCCAGCAGCTTAATGCAGGGCCACAGCACAGATACGCAGTATTTT.

The chain has TRBV7-2 and TRBJ1-2; TRBD1 might be the D (5 bases). The CDR3 runs 16 residues. Germline-derived CDR1 and CDR2 are SGHTA and FQGNSA. The V end lost 5 bases, the J end lost 3 bases, and 19 bases lay between the germline ends. The CDR3 sequence: CASSASIGVSDYGYTF. As DNA, the CDR3 is TGTGCCAGCAGCGCATCAATAGGGGTTTCCGACTATGGCTACACCTTC. Together with reference TRBV7-2 and TRBJ1-2, the CDR3 gives the full variable domain: GAGVSQSPSNKVTEKGKDVELRCDPISGHTALYWYRQSLGQGLEFLIYFQGNSAPDKSGLPSDRFSAERTGGSVSTLTIQRTQQEDSAVYLCASSASIGVSDYGYTFGSGTRLTVV.

This clonotype was observed a few times. V and J are TRBV24-1 and TRBJ2-1; 9 bases map to TRBD2. The CDR3 extends over 17 amino acids. The germline V gene has CDR1 KGHDR and CDR2 SFDVKD. The trim removed 9 bases at V and 0 bases at J, leaving 11 bases unmatched. The CDR3 loop reads CATSAASGTDSYNEQFF. Written as DNA, the CDR3 is TGTGCCACCTCAGCGGCTAGCGGGACGGACTCCTACAATGAGCAGTTCTTC.

This chain connects TRBV2 to TRBJ2-5; D might be TRBD1 or TRBD2, each matching 5 bases. Per germline, CDR1 SNHLY and CDR2 FYNNEI. V was trimmed by 3 bases and J by 5 bases, leaving 16 bases between them. The CDR3 covers 15 residues. CDR3 nucleotides: TGTGCCAGCAGTGAGTCCGGGGCCGGTTTGGAGACCCAGTACTTC. Translation: CASSESGAGLETQYF.

In its sample, this clonotype was seen many times. The chain has TRBV4-3 and TRBJ2-1; TRBD1 might be the D (6 bases). The CDR3 covers 18 residues. Trimming took 1 base from V and 0 from J, leaving 16 bases between them. Germline lookup yields CDR1 LGHNA and CDR2 YSLEER. CDR3 bases: TGCGCCAGCAGCCAAGGGGCGACAGGTACCAGCTCCTACAATGAGCAGTTCTTC. As protein: CASSQGATGTSSYNEQFF.